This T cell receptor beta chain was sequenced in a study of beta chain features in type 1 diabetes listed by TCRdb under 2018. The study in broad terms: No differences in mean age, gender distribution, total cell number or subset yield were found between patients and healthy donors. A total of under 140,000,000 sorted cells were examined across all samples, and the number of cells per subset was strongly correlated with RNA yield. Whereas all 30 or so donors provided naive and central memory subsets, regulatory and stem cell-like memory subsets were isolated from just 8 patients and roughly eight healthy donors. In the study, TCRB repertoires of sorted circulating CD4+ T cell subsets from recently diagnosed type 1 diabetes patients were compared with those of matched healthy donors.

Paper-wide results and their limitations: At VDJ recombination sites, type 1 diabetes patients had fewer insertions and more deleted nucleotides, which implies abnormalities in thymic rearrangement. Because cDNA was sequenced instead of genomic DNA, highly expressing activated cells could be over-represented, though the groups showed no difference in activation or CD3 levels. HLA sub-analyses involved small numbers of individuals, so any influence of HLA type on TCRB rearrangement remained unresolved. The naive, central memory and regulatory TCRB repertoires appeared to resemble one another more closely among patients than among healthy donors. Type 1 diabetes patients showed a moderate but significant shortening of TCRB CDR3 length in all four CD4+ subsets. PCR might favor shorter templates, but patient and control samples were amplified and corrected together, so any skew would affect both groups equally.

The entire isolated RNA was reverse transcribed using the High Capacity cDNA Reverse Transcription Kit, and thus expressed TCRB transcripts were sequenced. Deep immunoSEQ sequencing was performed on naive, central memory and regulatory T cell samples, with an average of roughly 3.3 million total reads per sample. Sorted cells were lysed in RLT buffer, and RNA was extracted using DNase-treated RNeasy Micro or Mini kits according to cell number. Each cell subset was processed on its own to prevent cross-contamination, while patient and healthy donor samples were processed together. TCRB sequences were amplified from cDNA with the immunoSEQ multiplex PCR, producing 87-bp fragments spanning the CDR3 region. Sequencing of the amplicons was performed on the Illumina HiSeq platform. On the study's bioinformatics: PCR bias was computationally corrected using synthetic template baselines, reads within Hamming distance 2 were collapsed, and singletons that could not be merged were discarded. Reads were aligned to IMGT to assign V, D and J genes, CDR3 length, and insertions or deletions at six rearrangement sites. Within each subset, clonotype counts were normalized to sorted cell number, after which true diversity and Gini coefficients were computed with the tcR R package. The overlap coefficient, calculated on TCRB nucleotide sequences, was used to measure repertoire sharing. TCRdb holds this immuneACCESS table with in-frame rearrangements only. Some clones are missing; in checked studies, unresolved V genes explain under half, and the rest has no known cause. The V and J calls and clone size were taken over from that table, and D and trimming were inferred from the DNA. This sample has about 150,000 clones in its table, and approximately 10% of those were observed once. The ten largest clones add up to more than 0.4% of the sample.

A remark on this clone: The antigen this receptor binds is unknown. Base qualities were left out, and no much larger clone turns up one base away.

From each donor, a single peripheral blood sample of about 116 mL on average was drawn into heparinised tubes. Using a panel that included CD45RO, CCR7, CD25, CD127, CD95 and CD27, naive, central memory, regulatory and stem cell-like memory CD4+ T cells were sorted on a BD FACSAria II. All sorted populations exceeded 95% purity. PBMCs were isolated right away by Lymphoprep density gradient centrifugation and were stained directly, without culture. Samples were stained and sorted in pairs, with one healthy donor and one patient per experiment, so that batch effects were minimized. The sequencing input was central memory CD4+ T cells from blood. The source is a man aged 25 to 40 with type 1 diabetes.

CDR3 region: CAWSKLTDTQYF. In nucleotides, the sequence is TGTGCCTGGAGTAAGCTCACAGATACGCAGTATTTT. The chain couples TRBV30 to TRBJ2-3; too little of a D gene remains to name it. CDR1 and CDR2, per the germline V gene (reference sequence), are GTSNPN and SVGIG. The CDR3 numbers 12 residues from cysteine through phenylalanine. CDR3 DNA is the only sequence kept; it has 36 bases, read in frame from the first base. The trim is 2 bases for V and 2 bases for J, with a gap of 5 bases between the germline ends.